Following are 13 T cell receptor beta chains from one sample sequenced in a study of blood T cell repertoires in COVID-19 (dated by TCRdb to between 2020 and 2021). The library relied on the immunoSEQ multiplex PCR assay. The table comes from immuneACCESS by way of TCRdb, which keeps in-frame sequences with V and J called. Part of the clones is missing from these tables; in studies checked, under half for an unresolved V gene and the rest for unknown reasons. A total of around 180,000 clones appear in this sample, 70% to 90% of them only once. The ten largest make up 10% to 11% of the sample. Sequencing was done on a sample of peripheral blood. The source of these receptors is a human donor with active or convalescent COVID-19. The donor label of this sample is uncertain.

CDR3 sequence reads: CASSPRGGDRYTF. CDR3 DNA: TGTGCCAGCAGCCCCCGGGGGGGGGACCGCTACACCTTC. The J gene is TRBJ1-2, the V gene TRBV27; weak D call: TRBD1 (5 bases). Germline V CDR1 and CDR2: MNHEY, SMNVEV (reference sequence). V lost 6 bases to trimming and J lost 9 bases, with 17 bases between them. The CDR3 is 13 amino acids.

This chain links TRBV11-2 with TRBJ2-5; 12 positions match TRBD2. Trimming cost V 1 base and J 5 bases; bases outside gene matches: 8. The CDR3 has 17 amino acids. CDR1 and CDR2 from the germline V gene are SGHAT and FQNNGV. CDR3 residues: CASSLVGTSGFRETQYF. The CDR3 bases are TGTGCCAGCAGCTTAGTTGGGACTAGCGGGTTCCGGGAGACCCAGTACTTC.

The chain is built from TRBV3-1 (or the pseudogene TRBV3-2) and TRBJ2-2, with 8 bases aligning to TRBD2. The ends lost 0 bases at V and 4 bases at J; junction bases unmatched: 7. The CDR3 covers 17 residues. CDR1 is LGHDT and CDR2 is YNNKEL in the germline V gene (reference sequence). Here the CDR3 DNA reads TGTGCCAGCAGCCAAGACGTGGCTAGCGGGTCCACCGGGGAGCTGTTTTTT. Translated: CASSQDVASGSTGELFF.

The genes are TRBV6-5 and TRBJ2-2; D gene unclear. The CDR3 runs to 14 residues. V dropped 7 bases and J dropped 5 bases, with 14 bases sitting between them. CDR1 is MNHEY and CDR2 is SVGAGI in the germline V gene. The CDR3 spells CASTLRKETGELFF. The CDR3 DNA reads as TGTGCCAGCACCCTTCGCAAGGAGACCGGGGAGCTGTTTTTT.

The CDR3 is CASSVAGDGYTF. Here the CDR3 DNA reads TGTGCCAGCAGCGTAGCAGGGGATGGCTACACCTTC. The V call is TRBV9, the J call TRBJ1-2, with D perhaps matching TRBD1 (6 bases). Germline CDR1 reads SGDLS; CDR2 reads YYNGEE. The CDR3 loop spans 12 amino acids. Trimming removed 0 bases at V and 6 bases at J, with 6 bases between.

The J gene is TRBJ1-5, the V gene TRBV7-2; D possibly corresponds to TRBD1 (5 bases). The germline V gene encodes CDR1 SGHTA and CDR2 FQGNSA. Trimming pared 6 bases from V and 1 base from J, leaving 16 bases between. The CDR3 extends over 16 amino acids. CDR3: CASSFGGGLSNQPQHF. CDR3 DNA sequence: TGTGCCAGCAGTTTTGGGGGAGGGTTGAGCAATCAGCCCCAGCATTTT.

This chain uses TRBV7-2 with TRBJ2-3; TRBD1 matches 8 bases. V trimming: 5 bases; J trimming: 6 bases; junction bases outside the gene matches: 10. The CDR3 length is 15 residues. Per the germline V gene, CDR1 is SGHTA and CDR2 is FQGNSA. In DNA, the CDR3 is TGTGCCAGCAGCGTTACAGGGGGTCGGGGTGATACGCAGTATTTT. The encoded protein is CASSVTGGRGDTQYF.

The chain carries TRBV18 and TRBJ2-7; tentative D call: TRBD2 (5 bases). There are 16 residues in the CDR3. Germline assignment: CDR1 KGHSH and CDR2 LQKENI. Trimming cost V 4 bases and J 4 bases, with 20 bases left between them. CDR3 sequence (DNA): TGTGCCAGCTCACTGGTCCGGGGAAATCCGAGTTACGAGCAGTACTTC. Translation gives CASSLVRGNPSYEQYF. The full variable domain, its missing parts supplied by reference TRBV18 and TRBJ2-7, is NAGVMQNPRHLVRRRGQEARLRCSPMKGHSHVYWYRQLPEEGLKFMVYLQKENIIDESGMPKERFSAEFPKEGPSILRIQQVVRGDSAAYFCASSLVRGNPSYEQYFGPGTRLTVT.

The CDR3 here is CASSLVSGLAGGVTGELFF. The CDR3 bases are TGTGCCAGCAGCTTAGTGTCTGGACTAGCGGGAGGTGTCACCGGGGAGCTGTTTTTT. This chain connects TRBV7-6 to TRBJ2-2; 14 nucleotides align to TRBD2. The CDR3 extends over 19 amino acids. CDR1 is SGHVS and CDR2 is FNYEAQ in the germline V gene. The V gene end was trimmed by 1 base and the J gene end by 4 bases; junction bases not matched to a gene: 8.

The chain couples TRBV7-2 to TRBJ1-4; the match to TRBD1 covers 9 bases. V lost 7 bases, J lost 8 bases, and 14 bases stayed unmatched. CDR1 and CDR2 from the germline V gene are SGHTA and FQGNSA. The CDR3 length is 16 residues. The CDR3, as DNA: TGTGCCAGCACTGGGACAGGGCGAAGAGTGGGGGAAAAACTGTTTTTT. Protein product: CASTGTGRRVGEKLFF.

In DNA, the CDR3 is TGTGCCAGCAGTCCGAGGGGGGGGTATGAAAAACTGTTTTTT. Translation: CASSPRGGYEKLFF. The V and J genes are TRBV6-5 and TRBJ1-4, with D perhaps matching TRBD1 (6 bases). The germline gives CDR1 MNHEY, CDR2 SVGAGI. CDR3 length: 14 amino acids. Trimming removed 5 bases at V and 6 bases at J, with 13 bases between.

The chain employs TRBV18 and TRBJ2-6; D unresolved. CDR3 length: 16 amino acids. The V gene lost 3 bases and the J gene lost 0 bases, with 9 bases spanning the gap. The germline gives CDR1 KGHSH, CDR2 LQKENI. For the CDR3, the DNA is TGTGCCAGCTCACCCAATCCGGGCTCTGGGGCCAACGTCCTGACTTTC. Its protein is CASSPNPGSGANVLTF.

The gene calls are TRBV4-3 and TRBJ2-3; D uncertain. This CDR3 has 16 residues. The V gene's germline CDR1 is LGHNA and CDR2 YSLEER. Trimming shortened V by 0 bases and J by 5 bases, and 15 bases separated the two germline ends. This CDR3 reads CASSQDSGWNEDTQYF. The CDR3 coding sequence is TGCGCCAGCAGCCAAGATTCAGGCTGGAACGAAGATACGCAGTATTTT.